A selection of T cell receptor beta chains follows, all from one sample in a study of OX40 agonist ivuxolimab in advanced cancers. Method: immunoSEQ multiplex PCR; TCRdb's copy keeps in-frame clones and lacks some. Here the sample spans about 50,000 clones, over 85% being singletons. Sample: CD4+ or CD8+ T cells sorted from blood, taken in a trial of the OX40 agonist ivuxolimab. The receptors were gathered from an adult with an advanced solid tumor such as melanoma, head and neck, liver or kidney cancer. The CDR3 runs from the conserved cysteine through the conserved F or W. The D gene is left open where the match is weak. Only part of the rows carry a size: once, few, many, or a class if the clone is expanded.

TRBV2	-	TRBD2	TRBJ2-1	CASSDETSGIDEQFF	TGTGCCAGCAGTGACGAGACTAGCGGGATAGATGAGCAGTTCTTC
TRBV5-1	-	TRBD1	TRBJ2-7	CASSSYKNRDRASYEQYF	TGCGCCAGCAGCTCCTATAAAAACCGGGACAGGGCAAGTTACGAGCAGTACTTC
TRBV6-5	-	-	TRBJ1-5	CASSYSGMEPQHF	TGTGCCAGCAGTTACTCGGGTATGGAACCCCAGCATTTT
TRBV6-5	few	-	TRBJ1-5	CASSTEADQPQHF	TGTGCCAGCAGCACGGAAGCGGATCAGCCCCAGCATTTT
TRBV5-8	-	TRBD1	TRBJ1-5	CASSLASGQDNQPQHF	TGTGCCAGCAGCTTGGCGTCGGGACAGGATAATCAGCCCCAGCATTTT
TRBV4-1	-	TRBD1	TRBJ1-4	CASREPGQGRTNEKLFF	TGCGCCAGCAGAGAACCGGGACAGGGCAGGACTAATGAAAAACTGTTTTTT
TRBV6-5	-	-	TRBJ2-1	CATRWMRDYNEQFF	TGTGCCACCCGGTGGATGAGGGACTACAATGAGCAGTTCTTC
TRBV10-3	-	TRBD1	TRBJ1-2	CAISDPLGYPQPTGDGYTF	TGTGCCATCAGTGATCCGTTAGGCTACCCGCAACCTACAGGGGATGGCTACACCTTC
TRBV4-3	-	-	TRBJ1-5	CASSQDSTGINQPQHF	TGCGCCAGCAGCCAGGATTCGACAGGAATTAATCAGCCCCAGCATTTT
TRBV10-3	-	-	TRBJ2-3	CAISEEVFTDTQYF	TGTGCCATCAGTGAAGAGGTTTTCACAGATACGCAGTATTTT
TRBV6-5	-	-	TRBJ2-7	CASSYETGEQYF	TGTGCCAGCAGTTACGAAACTGGGGAGCAGTACTTC
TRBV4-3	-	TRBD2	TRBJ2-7	CASSQVLAGGPSYEQYF	TGCGCCAGCAGCCAAGTTTTAGCGGGAGGGCCCTCCTACGAGCAGTACTTC
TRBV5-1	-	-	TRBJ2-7	CASSLARGGDEQYF	TGCGCCAGCAGCTTGGCCCGGGGTGGGGACGAGCAGTACTTC
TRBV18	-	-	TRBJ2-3	CASSPPGGATDTQYF	TGTGCCAGCTCACCACCGGGCGGGGCTACAGATACGCAGTATTTT
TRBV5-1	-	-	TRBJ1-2	CASSPRTLLEGYTF	TGCGCCAGCAGCCCCCGGACCTTGCTGGAGGGCTACACCTTC
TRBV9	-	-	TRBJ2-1	CASSSVTSYNEQFF	TGTGCCAGCAGCTCCGTAACGTCCTACAATGAGCAGTTCTTC
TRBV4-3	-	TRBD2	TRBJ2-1	CASSQGLAVYNEQFF	TGCGCCAGCAGCCAAGGACTAGCAGTCTACAATGAGCAGTTCTTC
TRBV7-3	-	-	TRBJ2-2	CASSDPGYYTGELFF	TGTGCCAGCAGCGATCCAGGATACTACACCGGGGAGCTGTTTTTT
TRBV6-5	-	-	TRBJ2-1	CASSSATGPRRNEQFF	TGTGCCAGCAGTTCCGCGACAGGCCCGAGACGGAATGAGCAGTTCTTC
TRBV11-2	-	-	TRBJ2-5	CASSLARLGETQYF	TGTGCCAGCAGCTTAGCCCGACTCGGGGAGACCCAGTACTTC
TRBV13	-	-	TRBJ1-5	CASSSGGAYQPQHF	TGTGCCAGCAGCTCGGGGGGGGCATATCAGCCCCAGCATTTT
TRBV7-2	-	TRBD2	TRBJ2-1	CASSLDLADYNEQFF	TGTGCCAGCAGCTTGGATCTAGCGGATTACAATGAGCAGTTCTTC
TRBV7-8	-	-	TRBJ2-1	CASTLSGPSSYNEQFF	TGTGCCAGCACCCTAAGCGGACCGAGCTCCTACAATGAGCAGTTCTTC
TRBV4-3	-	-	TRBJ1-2	CASSRDKGLQFAYGYTF	TGCGCCAGCAGCCGAGATAAGGGACTACAGTTCGCCTATGGCTACACCTTC
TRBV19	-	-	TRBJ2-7	CASSPGPTYEQYF	TGTGCCAGTAGTCCCGGACCTACCTACGAGCAGTACTTC
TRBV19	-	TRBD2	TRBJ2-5	CASSIAGGAETQYF	TGTGCCAGTAGTATCGCGGGAGGCGCTGAGACCCAGTACTTC
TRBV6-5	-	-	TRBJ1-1	CASSYLGGAEAFF	TGTGCCAGCAGTTACCTAGGCGGAGCTGAAGCTTTCTTT
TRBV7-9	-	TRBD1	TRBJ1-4	CASSARQGQNEKLFF	TGTGCCAGCAGCGCCCGACAGGGTCAGAATGAAAAACTGTTTTTT
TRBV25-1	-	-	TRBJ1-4	CASSESGDRAKLFF	TGTGCCAGCAGTGAATCCGGGGACCGAGCAAAACTGTTTTTT
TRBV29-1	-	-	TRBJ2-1	CSVRDLFNEQFF	TGCAGCGTTCGGGACTTGTTCAATGAGCAGTTCTTC
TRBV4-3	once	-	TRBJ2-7	CASSQAGKLEQYF	TGCGCCAGCAGCCAGGCTGGAAAGCTCGAGCAGTACTTC
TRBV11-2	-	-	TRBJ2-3	CASSLVLRGTDTQYF	TGTGCCAGCAGCTTAGTTCTCCGGGGCACAGATACGCAGTATTTT
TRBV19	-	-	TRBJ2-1	CASSIVAYNEQFF	TGTGCCAGTAGTATTGTGGCCTACAATGAGCAGTTCTTC
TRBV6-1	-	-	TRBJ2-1	CASTLLGAYNEQFF	TGTGCCAGCACCCTCCTGGGGGCCTACAATGAGCAGTTCTTC
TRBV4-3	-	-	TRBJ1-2	CASSQEVAGYGYTF	TGCGCCAGCAGCCAAGAGGTGGCAGGTTATGGCTACACCTTC
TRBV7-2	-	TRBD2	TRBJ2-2	CASSPGLGGTGELFF	TGTGCCAGCAGCCCGGGACTAGGGGGCACCGGGGAGCTGTTTTTT
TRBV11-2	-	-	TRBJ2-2	CASSLAGGSGELFF	TGTGCCAGCAGCTTAGCTGGGGGTTCCGGGGAGCTGTTTTTT
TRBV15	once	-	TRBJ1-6	CATSRDSRSSSYNSPLHF	TGTGCCACCAGCAGAGATTCACGTTCAAGCTCCTATAATTCACCCCTCCACTTT
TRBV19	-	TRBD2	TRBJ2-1	CASSIRRTSGYNEQFF	TGTGCCAGTAGTATTAGAAGGACTAGCGGATACAATGAGCAGTTCTTC
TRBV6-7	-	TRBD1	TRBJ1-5	CASRIKDRAERPQHF	TGTGCCAGCAGAATTAAGGACAGGGCGGAGAGGCCCCAGCATTTT
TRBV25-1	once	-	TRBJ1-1	CASSESSTGPMNTEAFF	TGTGCCAGCAGTGAATCATCGACAGGCCCCATGAACACTGAAGCTTTCTTT
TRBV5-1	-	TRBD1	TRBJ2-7	CASSAGQGRGEQYF	TGCGCCAGCAGCGCAGGACAGGGGCGTGGGGAGCAGTACTTC
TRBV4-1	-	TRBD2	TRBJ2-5	CASSQVAGARVQETQYF	TGCGCCAGCAGCCAAGTCGCGGGAGCAAGGGTCCAAGAGACCCAGTACTTC
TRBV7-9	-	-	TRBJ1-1	CASSLLDRETEAFF	TGTGCCAGCAGCCTCTTGGACAGAGAGACTGAAGCTTTCTTT
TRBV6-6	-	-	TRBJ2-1	CASSLTGTDYNEQFF	TGTGCCAGCAGCCTGACCGGGACGGATTACAATGAGCAGTTCTTC
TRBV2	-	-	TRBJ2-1	CASSEGLALPNDEQFF	TGTGCCAGCAGTGAAGGGCTAGCCCTCCCCAACGATGAGCAGTTCTTC
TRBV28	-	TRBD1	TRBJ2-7	CASSLAGTGVYEQYF	TGTGCCAGCAGTCTGGCCGGGACAGGGGTATACGAGCAGTACTTC
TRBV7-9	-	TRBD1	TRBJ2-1	CASSLEGQGAIYNEQFF	TGTGCCAGCAGCTTAGAAGGCCAGGGGGCAATCTACAATGAGCAGTTCTTC
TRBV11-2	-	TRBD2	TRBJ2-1	CASSLAFGVAGGDNEQFF	TGTGCCAGCAGCTTAGCTTTTGGAGTAGCGGGAGGGGACAATGAGCAGTTCTTC
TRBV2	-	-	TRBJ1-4	CASSGPGVGEKLFF	TGTGCCAGCAGTGGACCGGGGGTGGGAGAAAAACTGTTTTTT
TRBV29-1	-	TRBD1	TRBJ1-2	CSVVGGRTGYEGGYTF	TGCAGCGTTGTGGGGGGAAGGACAGGGTATGAGGGTGGCTACACCTTC
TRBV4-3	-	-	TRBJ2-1	CASSQTGYFVNEQFF	TGCGCCAGCAGCCAAACAGGCTATTTTGTCAATGAGCAGTTCTTC
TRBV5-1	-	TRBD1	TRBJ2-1	CASSLDLGQGRGNEQFF	TGCGCCAGCAGCTTGGATCTGGGACAGGGGCGGGGCAATGAGCAGTTCTTC
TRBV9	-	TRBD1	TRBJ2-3	CASSVSFAGQGRYTQYF	TGTGCCAGCAGCGTCAGTTTCGCGGGACAGGGTCGGTATACGCAGTATTTT
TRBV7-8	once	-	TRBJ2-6	CASSPLAPGRYSGANVLTF	TGTGCCAGCAGCCCCCTGGCCCCGGGACGGTACTCTGGGGCCAACGTCCTGACTTTC